Reported below is one T cell receptor beta chain. Every subset's genomic DNA went evenly onto several immunoSEQ plates. Ten immunoSEQ deep assay plates were used to sequence unsorted PBMC DNA. Sequencing was performed with immunoSEQ multiplex PCR; in TCRdb, only in-frame clones are kept and a portion is missing. The table records some 530,000 clones, approximately 80% of them present only once. The record originates from a study of shared clonotypes between healthy human individuals. There are 13 residues in the CDR3. V was trimmed by 3 bases and J by 8 bases, leaving 11 bases between them. Per germline, CDR1 LNHDA and CDR2 SQIVND (reference sequence).

The chain joins TRBV19 to TRBJ2-4; D is possibly TRBD2 (5 bases). This TCR derives from a middle-aged woman in good health. Some clones in this sample may be carry-over from other donors' samples. The sequenced material came from PBMCs. The CDR3 DNA follows: TGTGCCAGTAGTATCGAGGGAGTGGACATTCAGTACTTC. Amino acids: CASSIEGVDIQYF.